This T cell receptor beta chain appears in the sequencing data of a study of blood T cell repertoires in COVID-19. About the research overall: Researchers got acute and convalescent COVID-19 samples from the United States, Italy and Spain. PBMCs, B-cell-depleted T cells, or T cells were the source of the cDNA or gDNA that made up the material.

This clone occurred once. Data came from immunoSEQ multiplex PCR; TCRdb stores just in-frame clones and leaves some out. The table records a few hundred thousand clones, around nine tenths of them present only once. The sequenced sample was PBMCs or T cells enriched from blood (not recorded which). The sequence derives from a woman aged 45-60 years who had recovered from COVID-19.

The DNA for the CDR3 is TGTGCCAGCGCAGTGTTTGGCGGGATCAATCAGCCCCAGCATTTT. It codes for CASAVFGGINQPQHF. The rearrangement joins TRBV6-5 to TRBJ1-5; D gene ambiguous. This CDR3 is built from 15 residues. The V end lost 8 bases, the J end lost 3 bases, and 17 bases lay between the germline ends. The germline V gene has CDR1 MNHEY and CDR2 SVGAGI.